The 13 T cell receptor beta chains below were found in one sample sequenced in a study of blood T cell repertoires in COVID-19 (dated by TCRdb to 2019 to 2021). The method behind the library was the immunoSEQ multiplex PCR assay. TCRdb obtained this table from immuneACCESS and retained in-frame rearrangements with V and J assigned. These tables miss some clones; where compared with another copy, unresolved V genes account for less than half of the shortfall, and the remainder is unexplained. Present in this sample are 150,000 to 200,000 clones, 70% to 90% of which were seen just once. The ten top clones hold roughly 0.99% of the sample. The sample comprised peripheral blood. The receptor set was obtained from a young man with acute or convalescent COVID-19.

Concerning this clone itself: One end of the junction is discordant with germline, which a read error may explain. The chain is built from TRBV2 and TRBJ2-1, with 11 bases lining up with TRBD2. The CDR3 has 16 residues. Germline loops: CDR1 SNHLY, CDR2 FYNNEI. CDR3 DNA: TGTGCCAGCAGCGAAGGGGGGACTAGCGGAAACAATGAGCAGTTCTTC. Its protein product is CASSEGGTSGNNEQFF. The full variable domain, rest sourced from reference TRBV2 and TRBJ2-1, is EPEVTQTPSHQVTQMGQEVILRCVPISNHLYFYWYRQILGQKVEFLVSFYNNEISEKSEIFDDQFSVERPDGSNFTLKIRSTKLEDSAMYFCASSEGGTSGNNEQFFGPGTRLTVL.

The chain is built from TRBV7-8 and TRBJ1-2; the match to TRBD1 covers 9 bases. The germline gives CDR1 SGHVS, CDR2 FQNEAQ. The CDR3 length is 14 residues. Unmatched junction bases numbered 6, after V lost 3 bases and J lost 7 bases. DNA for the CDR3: TGTGCCAGCAGCTTGGGGACAGGGTCAGGTGGCTACACCTTC. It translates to CASSLGTGSGGYTF. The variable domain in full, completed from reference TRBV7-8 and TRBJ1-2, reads GAGVSQSPRYKVAKRGQDVALRCDPISGHVSLFWYQQALGQGPEFLTYFQNEAQLDKSGLPSDRFFAERPEGSVSTLKIQRTQQEDSAVYLCASSLGTGSGGYTFGSGTRLTVV.

The CDR3 is CASRDVTAIRSPLHF. For the CDR3, the DNA is TGTGCCAGCAGAGACGTGACAGCGATCCGTTCACCCCTCCACTTT. This chain joins TRBV2 and TRBJ1-6; D possibly corresponds to TRBD1 (5 bases). CDR1 is SNHLY and CDR2 is FYNNEI in the germline V gene. This CDR3 spans 15 amino acids. V dropped 6 bases and J dropped 9 bases, with 18 bases sitting between them.

CDR3 sequence reads: CASSAQVGTGLGTEAFF. Here the CDR3 DNA reads TGTGCCAGCAGTGCCCAAGTCGGGACAGGCCTTGGCACTGAAGCTTTCTTT. The genes are TRBV6-1 and TRBJ1-1; TRBD1 aligns across 8 bases. V lost 4 bases to trimming and J lost 4 bases; unmatched junction nucleotides: 14. Germline CDR1 is MNHNS and CDR2 is SASEGT. The CDR3 totals 17 residues.

In DNA form, the CDR3 reads TGTGCCTGGAGGGCATCTACCGGGACAGGGAACTATGGCTACACCTTC. This codes for CAWRASTGTGNYGYTF. This rearrangement joins TRBV30 to TRBJ1-2; 9 bases are shared with TRBD1. The germline V gene encodes CDR1 GTSNPN and CDR2 SVGIG (reference sequence). This CDR3 spans 16 amino acids. The trim removed 3 bases at V and 2 bases at J, leaving 10 bases unmatched.

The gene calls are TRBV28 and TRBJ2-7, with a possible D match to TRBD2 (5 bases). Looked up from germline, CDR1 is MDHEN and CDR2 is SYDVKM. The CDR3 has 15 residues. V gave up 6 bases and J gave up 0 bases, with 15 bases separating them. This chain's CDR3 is CASSPGVLSSYEQYV. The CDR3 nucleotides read TGTGCCAGCAGCCCCGGGGTTTTGAGCTCCTACGAGCAGTACGTC.

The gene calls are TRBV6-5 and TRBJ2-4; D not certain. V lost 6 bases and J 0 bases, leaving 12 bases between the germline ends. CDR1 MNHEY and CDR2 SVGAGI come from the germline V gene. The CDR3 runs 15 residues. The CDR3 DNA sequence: TGTGCCAGCAGGTCCAGCGATCTAGCCAAAAACATTCAGTACTTC. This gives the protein CASRSSDLAKNIQYF.

CDR3 nucleotide sequence: TGTGCCAGCAGTGAATGGGCAGGGCGAGAGACCCAGTACTTC. It codes for CASSEWAGRETQYF. The chain joins TRBV25-1 to TRBJ2-5; D may be TRBD1 (5 bases). The V end lost 1 base, the J end lost 4 bases, and 10 bases lay between the germline ends. Germline V gives CDR1 MGHDK, CDR2 SYGVNS. There are 14 residues in the CDR3. Full variable domain (outside the CDR3, taken from reference TRBV25-1 and TRBJ2-5): EADIYQTPRYLVIGTGKKITLECSQTMGHDKMYWYQQDPGMELHLIHYSYGVNSTEKGDLSSESTVSRIRTEHFPLTLESARPSHTSQYLCASSEWAGRETQYFGPGTRLLVL.

Here the CDR3 reads CSVVGEGGDWTF. CDR3 bases: TGCAGCGTTGTCGGGGAAGGGGGAGACTGGACCTTC. The chain recombines TRBV29-1 with TRBJ1-2; maybe TRBD1 (6 bases). The CDR3 extends over 12 amino acids. Germline lookup yields CDR1 SQVTM and CDR2 ANQGSEA. V was clipped by 4 bases and J by 14 bases, with 20 bases between them.

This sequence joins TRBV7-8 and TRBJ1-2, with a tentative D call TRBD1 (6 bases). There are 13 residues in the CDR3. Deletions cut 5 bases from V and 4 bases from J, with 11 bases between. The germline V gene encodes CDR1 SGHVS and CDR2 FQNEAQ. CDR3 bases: TGTGCCAGCAGCCGGGACACCATCTATGGCTACACCTTC. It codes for CASSRDTIYGYTF. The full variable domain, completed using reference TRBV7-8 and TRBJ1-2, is GAGVSQSPRYKVAKRGQDVALRCDPISGHVSLFWYQQALGQGPEFLTYFQNEAQLDKSGLPSDRFFAERPEGSVSTLKIQRTQQEDSAVYLCASSRDTIYGYTFGSGTRLTVV.

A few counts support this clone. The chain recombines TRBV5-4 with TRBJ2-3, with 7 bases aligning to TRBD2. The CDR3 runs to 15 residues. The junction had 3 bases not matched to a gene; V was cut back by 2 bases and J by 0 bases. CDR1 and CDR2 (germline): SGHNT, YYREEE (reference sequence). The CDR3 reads CASSFGGGSTDTQYF. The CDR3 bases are TGTGCCAGCAGCTTTGGCGGGGGTAGCACAGATACGCAGTATTTT.

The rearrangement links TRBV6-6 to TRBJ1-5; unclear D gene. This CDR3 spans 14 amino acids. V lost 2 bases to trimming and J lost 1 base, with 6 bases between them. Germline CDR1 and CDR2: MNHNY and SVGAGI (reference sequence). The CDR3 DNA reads TGTGCCAGCAGTTACCACTCAAGCAATCAGCCCCAGCATTTT. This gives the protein CASSYHSSNQPQHF.

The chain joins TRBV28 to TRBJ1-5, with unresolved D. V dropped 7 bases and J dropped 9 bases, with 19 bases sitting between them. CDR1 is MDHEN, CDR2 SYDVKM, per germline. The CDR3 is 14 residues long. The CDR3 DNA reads TGTGCCAGCATTACTGGGCCGAACCACCGGCCCCAGCATTTT. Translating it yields CASITGPNHRPQHF.